The sequence of this T cell receptor beta chain was determined in a study of blood T cell repertoires in COVID-19. Study in general: COVID-19 samples, acute and convalescent, were from the United States, Italy and Spain. PBMCs, B-cell-depleted T cells, or T cells provided the cDNA or gDNA that made up the material.

In the study's own analysis: For nucleated cells, counts were estimated from reference gene primer amplification. Method: immunoSEQ multiplex PCR; TCRdb's copy keeps in-frame clones and lacks some. V and J calls and clone size are as listed in that table; D and trimming were resolved from the DNA. The sample gives over 200,000 clones, over 65% of which show up once; approximately 3.2% is in the top ten. This clone has a handful of counts. Specimen: peripheral blood. The receptor's source is a woman older than 75 with acute or convalescent COVID-19.

The CDR3 is CASSFGTGPSDSNQPQHF. The CDR3 DNA reads as TGTGCCAGCAGCTTTGGGACAGGTCCCTCCGACAGCAATCAGCCCCAGCATTTT. This sequence joins TRBV6-2 or TRBV6-3 and TRBJ1-5; 8 positions match TRBD1. CDR3 length equals 18 residues. V dropped 6 bases and J dropped 1; count of bases not matched to a gene: 14. Per germline, CDR1 MNHEY and CDR2 SVGEGT.